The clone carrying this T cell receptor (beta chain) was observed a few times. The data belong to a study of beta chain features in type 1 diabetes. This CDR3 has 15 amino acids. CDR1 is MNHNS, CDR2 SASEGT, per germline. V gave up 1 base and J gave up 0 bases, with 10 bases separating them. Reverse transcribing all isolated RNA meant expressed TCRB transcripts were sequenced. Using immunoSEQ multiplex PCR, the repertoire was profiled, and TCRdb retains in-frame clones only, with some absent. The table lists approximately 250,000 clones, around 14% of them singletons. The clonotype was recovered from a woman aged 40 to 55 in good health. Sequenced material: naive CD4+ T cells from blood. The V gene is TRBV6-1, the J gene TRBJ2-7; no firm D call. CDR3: CASSEGSGPSYEQYF. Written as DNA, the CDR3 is TGTGCCAGCAGTGAAGGGTCAGGTCCCTCCTACGAGCAGTACTTC.